The 20 T cell receptor beta chains reported below all come from one sample, sequenced in a study of CD8 T cells in Susac syndrome. RNA was extracted with the RNeasy kit, and a quantity of roughly 0.45 to 1 ug was reverse transcribed using random hexamers. TCRdb reanalysed the immunoSEQ multiplex PCR reads using MiXCR and keeps one entry per CDR3 protein. The sample lists some 130,000 distinct CDR3 sequences, around 93% occurring once. The sample consisted of CD8+ T cells from PBMCs. The receptors come from a human donor with Susac syndrome.

The chain is built from TRBV15 and TRBJ1-4; 7 nucleotides line up with TRBD1. CDR1 and CDR2 from the germline V gene are LNHNV and YYDKDF (reference sequence). The V gene end was trimmed by 4 bases and the J gene end by 7 bases; junction bases not matched to a gene: 9. There are 15 residues in the CDR3. CDR3 sequence reads: CATSNRGQEVEKLFF. The CDR3 DNA reads TGTGCCACCAGCAACCGCGGACAGGAGGTTGAAAAACTGTTTTTT.

The V gene is TRBV27, the J gene TRBJ2-7, with no clear D. Per germline, CDR1 MNHEY and CDR2 SMNVEV (reference sequence). The CDR3 sequence is 15 residues long. V lost 3 bases to trimming and J lost 0 bases, with 12 bases between them. The CDR3 bases are TGTGCCAGCAGTTTTCGCGGTCCACCCTCCTACGAGCAGTACTTC. Amino acid sequence: CASSFRGPPSYEQYF.

The rearrangement uses TRBV28 and TRBJ2-5, with D tentatively TRBD1 (6 bases). Per germline, CDR1 MDHEN and CDR2 SYDVKM. The CDR3 consists of 14 residues. V was shortened by 10 bases and J by 5 bases, with 20 bases between the two germline ends. The CDR3 bases are TGTGCCATCACAGGGTTGGCGGGCTCGGAGACCCAGTACTTC. Its translation is CAITGLAGSETQYF.

V gene TRBV20-1 combines with J gene TRBJ2-1; 11 bases are a match to TRBD2. CDR3 length: 13 amino acids. Germline CDR1 DFQATT, CDR2 SNEGSKA (reference sequence). V gave up 7 bases and J gave up 6 bases; unmatched junction bases: 5. The CDR3: CSGTGTSGNEQFF. The CDR3 DNA sequence: TGCAGTGGAACCGGGACTAGCGGCAATGAGCAGTTCTTC.

The V and J genes are TRBV11-3 and TRBJ2-1, with 11 bases matching TRBD2. J lost 0 bases, V lost 4 bases, and 5 bases had no gene match. CDR1 and CDR2 (germline): SGHNT, YENEEA. There are 17 residues in the CDR3. The CDR3 DNA reads TGTGCCAGCAGCTCGACTAGCGGGGATAGCTCCTACAATGAGCAGTTCTTC. Its protein product is CASSSTSGDSSYNEQFF.

The V gene is TRBV19, the J gene TRBJ2-5; D gene ambiguous. This CDR3 comprises 14 residues. The ends were cut back, 3 bases at V and 0 bases at J, with 8 bases in the middle. CDR1 LNHDA and CDR2 SQIVND come from the germline V gene (reference sequence). The CDR3 DNA follows: TGTGCCAGTAGTATGATAGGGTACCAAGAGACCCAGTACTTC. It yields the protein CASSMIGYQETQYF.

V gene TRBV6-5 combines with J gene TRBJ1-1, with 8 positions matching TRBD1. Germline CDR1 and CDR2: MNHEY and SVGAGI. There are 14 residues in the CDR3. J lost 0 bases, V lost 5 bases, and 2 bases had no gene match. The CDR3 nucleotides read TGTGCCAGCAGTCGGACAGGGCTGAACACTGAAGCTTTCTTT. Translation gives CASSRTGLNTEAFF.

This rearrangement joins TRBV6-5 to TRBJ1-5; D call uncertain. The V end lost 5 bases, the J end lost 6 bases, and 11 bases lay between the germline ends. Germline loops: CDR1 MNHEY, CDR2 SVGAGI. This CDR3 region has 13 residues. CDR3 in amino acids: CASSQKGFQPQHF. In nucleotides, the CDR3 is TGTGCCAGCAGTCAAAAAGGTTTTCAGCCCCAGCATTTT.

The chain recombines TRBV13 with TRBJ2-1; D is possibly TRBD1 (5 bases). The CDR3 length is 16 residues. CDR1 is PRHDT and CDR2 is FYEKMQ in the germline V gene (reference sequence). Trimming cost V 1 base and J 6 bases, with 16 bases left between them. CDR3 coding DNA: TGTGCCAGCAGCTTAGTGGGTCAGGGATTCAGCAATGAGCAGTTCTTC. It specifies CASSLVGQGFSNEQFF.

This chain uses TRBV5-6 with TRBJ2-5; 11 bases are a match to TRBD2. With V trimmed by 7 bases and J by 4 bases, 6 bases remained unmatched. Germline assignment: CDR1 SGHDT and CDR2 YYEEEE. The CDR3 is made up of 14 amino acids. DNA of the CDR3: TGTGCCAGCGTGGTAGCGGGAGGGCGAGAGACCCAGTACTTC. This translates into CASVVAGGRETQYF.

The J gene is TRBJ2-5, the V gene TRBV6-5, with TRBD1 identical over 9 bases. The CDR3 spans 15 residues. From germline, CDR1 is MNHEY and CDR2 SVGAGI. With V trimmed by 5 bases and J by 5 bases, 9 bases remained unmatched. CDR3 DNA: TGTGCCAGCAGTCCCGAAGTAGACAGGGGGGAGACCCAGTACTTC. Translation gives CASSPEVDRGETQYF.

About this clonotype: At one end the junction does not follow the germline gene, possibly because of a read error. CDR3 loop: CASRPPGQGNLNF. The CDR3 DNA reads TGTGCCAGCAGACCACCGGGACAGGGGAATTTGAACTTC. The chain is built from TRBV12-3 or TRBV12-4 and TRBJ2-7; 10 bases match TRBD1. The CDR3 runs to 13 residues.

The rearrangement uses TRBV5-4 and TRBJ2-1; possible D gene TRBD1, 5 bases. V lost 0 bases and J 5 bases, leaving 12 bases between the germline ends. This CDR3 contains 15 residues. From germline, CDR1 is SGHNT and CDR2 YYREEE (reference sequence). CDR3 protein: CASSLVGPNNNEQFF. CDR3 nucleotides: TGTGCCAGCAGCTTGGTGGGGCCGAATAACAATGAGCAGTTCTTC. Supplemented by reference TRBV5-4 and TRBJ2-1, the full variable domain reads ETGVTQSPTHLIKTRGQQVTLRCSSQSGHNTVSWYQQALGQGPQFIFQYYREEENGRGNFPPRFSGLQFPNYSSELNVNALELDDSALYLCASSLVGPNNNEQFFGPGTRLTVL.

The rearrangement links TRBV29-1 to TRBJ2-7; 10 bases fit TRBD1. The CDR3 runs to 17 residues. Trimming took 3 bases from V and 2 from J; bases not matched to a gene: 13. In germline, CDR1 is SQVTM, CDR2 ANQGSEA. The CDR3 region is CSVDGQGVKDLPYEQYF. In DNA, the CDR3 is TGCAGCGTTGATGGACAGGGGGTCAAGGACTTACCCTACGAGCAGTACTTC.

The CDR3 loop is CASSARLATTAYNEQFF. Here the CDR3 DNA reads TGTGCCAGCAGCGCCAGACTAGCGACCACAGCCTACAATGAGCAGTTCTTC. This chain connects TRBV9 to TRBJ2-1, with 8 nucleotides matching TRBD2. J was trimmed by 2 bases and V by 3 bases; bases with no gene match: 10. This CDR3 has 17 amino acids. Germline CDR1 and CDR2: SGDLS and YYNGEE. Based on the CDR3 plus reference TRBV9 and TRBJ2-1, the full variable domain is DSGVTQTPKHLITATGQRVTLRCSPRSGDLSVYWYQQSLDQGLQFLIQYYNGEERAKGNILERFSAQQFPDLHSELNLSSLELGDSALYFCASSARLATTAYNEQFFGPGTRLTVL.

The J gene is TRBJ2-1, the V gene TRBV27; D uncertain. Germline V gene lookup returns CDR1 MNHEY and CDR2 SMNVEV (reference sequence). The CDR3 is made up of 13 amino acids. V lost 2 bases, J lost 5 bases, and 7 bases lay in between. CDR3 coding DNA: TGTGCCAGCAGTTTAAGCCCGAACAATGAGCAGTTCTTC. Protein: CASSLSPNNEQFF.

J is TRBJ2-1 and V is TRBV6-5; no clear D gene. CDR3 size: 17 residues. Per the germline V gene, CDR1 is MNHEY and CDR2 is SVGAGI. V was clipped by 0 bases and J by 3 bases, with 15 bases between them. CDR3 sequence reads: CASSYSDVRRDYNEQFF. Here the CDR3 DNA reads TGTGCCAGCAGTTACTCGGATGTTCGCCGAGACTACAATGAGCAGTTCTTC.

The chain links TRBV20-1 to TRBJ2-5; D is unclear. Germline lookup yields CDR1 DFQATT and CDR2 SNEGSKA (reference sequence). CDR3 size: 16 residues. V was clipped by 0 bases and J by 2 bases, with 16 bases between them. CDR3 DNA: TGCAGTGCTAGAGATGGAGCCAGGCTATCTCAAGAGACCCAGTACTTC. This sequence encodes CSARDGARLSQETQYF.

The genes are TRBV12-5 and TRBJ1-1; no clear D gene. Germline V gene lookup returns CDR1 LGHNT and CDR2 FRNRAP. Trimming cost V 6 bases and J 2 bases, with 13 bases left between them. This CDR3 contains 14 residues. Written as DNA, the CDR3 is TGTGCTAGTGGCCGGCCCCACCTCAACACTGAAGCTTTCTTT. Its protein is CASGRPHLNTEAFF.

The chain employs TRBV9 and TRBJ2-1; 9 bases fit TRBD2. Germline CDR1 reads SGDLS; CDR2 reads YYNGEE. CDR3 size: 16 residues. With 0 bases clipped from V and 6 bases from J, the junction kept 7 bases outside the gene matches. CDR3 sequence reads: CASSVGRAGGGNEQFF. As DNA, the CDR3 is TGTGCCAGCAGCGTAGGTCGCGCGGGAGGGGGCAATGAGCAGTTCTTC.